The rows below give T cell receptor beta chains drawn from one sample of a study of blood T cell repertoires in COVID-19. Generated by immunoSEQ multiplex PCR, the TCRdb table keeps only in-frame clones and is missing some. The sample consists of tens of thousands of clones, 84% of them appearing once. Sequencing was carried out using peripheral blood. The receptors here all came from a man between 60 and 75 years old with COVID-19, enrolled during active disease. The CDR3 runs from the conserved cysteine through the conserved F or W.

TRBJ1-5	TRBV7-2	CASRRQVNQPQHF
TRBJ2-1	TRBV18	CASFPGQGLEQFF
TRBJ2-1	TRBV6-2/TRBV6-3	CASSLRQGAYNEQFF
TRBJ1-1	TRBV27	CATQTGASTEAFF
TRBJ2-2	TRBV19	CASSIEWGQSGAGELFF
TRBJ2-3	TRBV14	CASSPPSGFRTDTQYF
TRBJ1-3	TRBV14	CASSQDYYPGSEGNTIYF
TRBJ2-7	TRBV2	CASTTGRYYEQYF
TRBJ2-3	TRBV27	CASRSTSGGHTWSGAQYF
TRBJ1-2	TRBV6-5	CASSYRQISYGYTF
TRBJ1-5	TRBV24-1	CATSDGTINQPQHF
TRBJ2-5	TRBV12-3/TRBV12-4	CASSDLGGQTQYF
TRBJ1-6	TRBV27	CASSLQGALGSPLHF
TRBJ1-2	TRBV9	CASRGDRGRSGYTF
TRBJ1-1	TRBV7-2	CASRNRRGTEAFF
TRBJ2-1	TRBV20-1	CSASGQGVGLAGSSSYNEQFF
TRBJ1-6	TRBV5-8	CAVRQIPNSPLHF
TRBJ1-1	TRBV19	CASRTLDRPNTEAFF
TRBJ1-3	TRBV28	CASSRWGGNFGNTIYF
TRBJ2-7	TRBV7-3	CASSLGGQGKQYF
TRBJ2-1	TRBV5-6	CASTDLERGIWYNEQFF